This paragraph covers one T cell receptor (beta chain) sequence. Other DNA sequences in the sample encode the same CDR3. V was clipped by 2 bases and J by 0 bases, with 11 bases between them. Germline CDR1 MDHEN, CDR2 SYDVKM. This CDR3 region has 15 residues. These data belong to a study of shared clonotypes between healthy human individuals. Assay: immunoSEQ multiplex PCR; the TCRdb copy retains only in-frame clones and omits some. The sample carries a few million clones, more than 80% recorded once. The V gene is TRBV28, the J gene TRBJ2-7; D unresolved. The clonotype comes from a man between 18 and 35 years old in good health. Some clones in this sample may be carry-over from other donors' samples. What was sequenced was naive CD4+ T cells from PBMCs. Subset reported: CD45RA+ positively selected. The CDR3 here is CASSLPGASSYEQYF. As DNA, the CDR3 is TGTGCCAGCAGTTTACCGGGCGCCAGCTCCTACGAGCAGTACTTC.